The sequence of this T cell receptor (beta chain) was determined in a study of identical twins (dated by TCRdb to about 2016). In terms of the full investigation: To test whether fetal clonotypes persist, the study used deep sequencing on TCR alpha and beta repertoires from monozygotic twins, unrelated adults of various ages, and cord blood. To rule out contamination, the twin experiments were replicated at different times with different library preparation protocols.

The protocol used for the library was 5' RACE. Sequencing was performed on an Illumina HiSeq 2000. Template switching introduced a universal primer binding site; the final cDNA contained a unique molecular identifier, enabling accurate counting of TCR cDNA molecules. First-strand cDNA for TCR alpha and beta chains was synthesized from specific primers in the conserved constant-segment region. To control for contamination, each cDNA library was double barcoded with a SMART-Mk sample barcode plus Illumina barcodes. TruSeq adapter sequences along with Illumina sample barcodes were introduced in two successive PCR steps. The TCR alpha and beta cDNA libraries were sequenced on the Illumina HiSeq platform using custom primers. The authors processed their data as follows. MiGEC processed the raw reads to extract unique molecular identifiers, while MiXCR was used to determine the CDR3 positions. For each individual, recombination models were inferred using an EM algorithm with the repgenHMM and IGoR tools. The tcR package in R was used for shared clonotype analysis, with sharing normalized by the product of cloneset sizes. To study raw recombination without the effects of thymic and clonal selection, out-of-frame nonproductive sequences were analyzed. Using fastp trimming at Q25 and MiXCR clonotype assembly, TCRdb reanalyzed the public sequencing data and kept in-frame beta chains. Each entry merges the rows of one CDR3 protein and shows their most common DNA and genes. The V and J calls and clone size are TCRdb's, not the authors'. Recorded for this sample are 550,000 to 700,000 distinct CDR3 sequences; over 20% of them occurred a single time. The top ten clones comprise more than 4% of the sample.

The paper's findings and limits, for the study overall: Excess twin sharing in beta out-of-frame sequences was weaker because fewer shared sequences lowered the signal-to-noise ratio. Out-of-frame TCR alpha sequences shared between twins showed an excess of low generation-probability sequences compared with coincidental sharing between unrelated individuals. Fewer insertions were carried by abundant cord blood beta clonotypes; a weaker similar trend was observed in young adult naive repertoires, while no such trend was observed in memory repertoires. Zero-insertion analyses could be partly confounded by invariant T cells such as MAIT and iNKT, though diverse VJ usage argued against such confounding for most clonotypes. In monozygotic twins, out-of-frame TCR alpha sharing was systematically underestimated by recombination models, although the models agreed with sharing between unrelated individuals. Because the same donors could not be followed over many years, the conclusions depended on cross-sectional statistical analysis.

Note on this clonotype: The target of this receptor is not known. No base quality information exists; no much larger clone differs at one position.

Every donor was a healthy Caucasian. Three pairs of female monozygotic twins, all aged about 18 to 30 years, were included in the twin cohort. Peripheral blood mononuclear cells were used as the source from which RNA for TCR libraries was isolated. From the germline V gene, CDR1 is MNHEY and CDR2 is SVGEGT. From the cysteine up to the phenylalanine, the CDR3 has a length of 15 residues. Only the CDR3 portion is preserved as DNA: 45 bases, with reading frame beginning at the first base. Trimming takes 6 bases from V and 3 bases from J, and the germline ends sit 15 bases apart. The same sample was also used in a study of T cells expressing NK-cell markers. According to the second study: TCR beta-chain repertoires were profiled in sorted CD3+CD56+NKG2C+, CD3+CD56+NKG2C- and CD3+CD56-NKG2C+ T-cell subsets from several donors. Seven of the eight sequenced donors were HCMV-seropositive and one was HCMV-seronegative. To restrict sorting to alphabetaTCR-expressing T cells, an anti-gammadeltaTCR antibody was added in several experiments. In a handful of donors, the dominant CD3+CD56+NKG2C+ clonotypes were among the top 10 CD8+ clonotypes and accounted for 1.0-7.0% of CD8+ T cells. Those dominant clonotypes were again the most abundant among CD3+CD56-NKG2C+ cells in several donors, at about 28.3-60.1%. It remained unclear whether the expanded NKG2C-expressing T cell clones were specific for HCMV antigens. The study sequenced eight donors, all healthy volunteers chosen at random: three men and five women. HCMV-specific IgG was detected in serum with a commercial ELISA kit to determine HCMV serostatus. Bulk peripheral blood T-cell repertoires were additionally sequenced from unsorted PBMC for over five donors. Reads were demultiplexed and grouped by UMI with MIGEC, and clonotypes were assembled and quantified with MiTCR. To exclude erroneous sequences, only TCR cDNA sequences supported by at least two reads were retained. The tcR package was used for downstream repertoire analysis, and clonotypes were matched across fractions by CDR3 nucleotide sequence plus V segment. VDJmatch was used to annotate antigen specificity against VDJdb, with one amino acid substitution in CDR3 permitted.

The chain links TRBV6-2 or TRBV6-3 with TRBJ2-4; the best D guess is TRBD1, with 5 bases matching. This TCR derives from a woman between 18 and 29 years old in good health. Sample: PBMCs. The nucleotide sequence is TGTGCCAGCAGCTTCTCCCAGGGTGGCAAAAACATTCAGTACTTC. Translated, this is CASSFSQGGKNIQYF.